Listed below are T cell receptor beta chains from one sample, sequenced in a study of T cells in Graves' hyperthyroidism and ophthalmopathy. TCRdb reprocessed the multiplex PCR reads via MiXCR and lists one record per CDR3 protein. The table includes a few hundred thousand distinct CDR3 sequences, about 15% detected once. The material sequenced was blood. All receptors derive from a woman aged 25 to 39 with Graves' hyperthyroidism. Both conserved end residues are part of each CDR3. Each record gives: CDR3 DNA, CDR3 protein, V gene, clone size, D gene, J gene. D genes are given only for firm matches. Clone size is shown for a subset of rows, as once, few, many or a class of expanded clone.

TGTGCCAGCAGCCCAGGAAGGACAGGGGGCATCGATACGCAGTATTTT	CASSPGRTGGIDTQYF	TRBV11-3	NA	TRBD1	TRBJ2-3
TGCGCCAGCAGTGGGGTAAACAATGAGCAGTTCTTC	CASSGVNNEQFF	TRBV5-1	few	NA	TRBJ2-1
TGTGCCAGCACCCGGGACAGCAACTCCTACGAGCAGTACTTC	CASTRDSNSYEQYF	TRBV12-3/TRBV12-4	many	TRBD1	TRBJ2-7
TGTGCCAGCAGAACCGGGACAGGGCTTATAGAGACCCAGTACTTC	CASRTGTGLIETQYF	TRBV28	many	TRBD1	TRBJ2-5
TGTGCCAGCAGCTTAAGTCTAGCGGAGAGCTCCTACAATGAGCAGTTCTTC	CASSLSLAESSYNEQFF	TRBV7-6	many	TRBD2	TRBJ2-1
TGTGCCTGGCGATTTGCGGGAGGGCCCGGGGAGCCGTTTTTT	CAWRFAGGPGEPFF	TRBV30	NA	TRBD2	TRBJ2-2
TGTGCCAGCAGTCCCAGGACTAGCGGGAGAAGTGAGCAGTTCTTC	CASSPRTSGRSEQFF	TRBV6-2/TRBV6-3	few	TRBD2	TRBJ2-1
TGCAGTGCTCAACCACGGGGGACCCAAGAGACCCAGTACTTC	CSAQPRGTQETQYF	TRBV20-1	many	NA	TRBJ2-5
TGTGCCAGCAGTGCATTACAGGGGAGCATGAACACTGAAGCTTTCTTT	CASSALQGSMNTEAFF	TRBV2	NA	TRBD1	TRBJ1-1
TGTGCCAGCACAGAAGGTCAAGAGACCCAGTACTTC	CASTEGQETQYF	TRBV2	many	NA	TRBJ2-5
TGTGCCAGCAGCCAAGGGGTGAGGGACCCCGGCTACACCTTC	CASSQGVRDPGYTF	TRBV3-1	many	NA	TRBJ1-2
TGTGCCAGTAGTATTAAAGGGACAGGGATGGCCTACAATGAGCAGTTCTTC	CASSIKGTGMAYNEQFF	TRBV19	few	TRBD1	TRBJ2-1
TGTGCCAGTAACGTACAGGACGGAGTCAATTCACCCCTCCACTTT	CASNVQDGVNSPLHF	TRBV19	many	NA	TRBJ1-6
TGCAGTGCTAGCACGACAGGGGAAGGAGGCACAGATACGCAGTATTTT	CSASTTGEGGTDTQYF	TRBV20-1	many	TRBD1	TRBJ2-3
TGTGCCAGTAGGTCAGTTCTAGCGGGAGGCGGTAACAATGAGCAGTTCTTC	CASRSVLAGGGNNEQFF	TRBV19	few	TRBD2	TRBJ2-1
TGTGCCAGCAGCCAAAACCGGGACGGATTCTACAATGAGCAGTTCTTC	CASSQNRDGFYNEQFF	TRBV14	NA	NA	TRBJ2-1
TGCAGTGCTAGAGATCCCAACAGGGAACACTATGGCTACACCTTC	CSARDPNREHYGYTF	TRBV20-1	few	NA	TRBJ1-2
TGTGCCAGCAGCTTCCAGGGAAAGGAATACGAGCAGTACTTC	CASSFQGKEYEQYF	TRBV7-6	NA	NA	TRBJ2-7
TGCGCCAGCAGCTTTGCAGCAACTAATGAAAAACTGTTTTTT	CASSFAATNEKLFF	TRBV5-1	many	NA	TRBJ1-4
TGTGCCAGCAGTTACTTAATGGACAATGAGCAGTTCTTC	CASSYLMDNEQFF	TRBV6-5	many	NA	TRBJ2-1
TGCAGTGCCCTCGGACGGTCGAATTCACCCCTCCACTTT	CSALGRSNSPLHF	TRBV20-1	NA	NA	TRBJ1-6
TGTGCCAGCAGCTCGCCGGGACTAGCACACAATGAGCAGTTCTTC	CASSSPGLAHNEQFF	TRBV7-3	NA	TRBD2	TRBJ2-1